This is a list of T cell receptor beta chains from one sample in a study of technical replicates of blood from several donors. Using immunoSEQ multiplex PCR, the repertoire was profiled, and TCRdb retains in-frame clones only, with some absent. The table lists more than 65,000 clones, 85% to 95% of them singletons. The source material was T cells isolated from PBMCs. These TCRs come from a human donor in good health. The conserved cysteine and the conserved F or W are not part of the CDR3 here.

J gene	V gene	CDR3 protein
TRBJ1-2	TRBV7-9	ASSLAVGANYGYT
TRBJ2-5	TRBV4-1	ASSQDAGSGTQY
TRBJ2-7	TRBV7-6	ASSYTPDNSYEQY
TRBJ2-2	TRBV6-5	ASSYWAGSESGELF
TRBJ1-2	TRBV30	AWSSGQGVYYGYT
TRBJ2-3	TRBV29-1	SVEGGEATDTQY
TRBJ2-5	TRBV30	ALSRQGKKETQY
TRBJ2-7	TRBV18	ASSPSGGNEQY
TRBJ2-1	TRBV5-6	ASSREGGYNEQF
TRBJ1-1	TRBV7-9	ASSYGGSEAF